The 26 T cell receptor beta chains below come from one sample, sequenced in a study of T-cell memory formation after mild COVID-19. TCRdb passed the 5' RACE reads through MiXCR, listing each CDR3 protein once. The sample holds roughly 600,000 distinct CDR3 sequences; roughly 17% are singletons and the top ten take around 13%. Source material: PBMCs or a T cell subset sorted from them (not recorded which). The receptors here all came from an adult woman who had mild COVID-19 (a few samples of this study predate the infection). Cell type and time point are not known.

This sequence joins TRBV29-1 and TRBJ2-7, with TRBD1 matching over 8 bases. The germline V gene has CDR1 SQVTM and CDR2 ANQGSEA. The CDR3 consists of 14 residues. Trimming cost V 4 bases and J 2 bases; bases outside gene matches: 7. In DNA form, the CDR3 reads TGCAGCGTTGTTCCGACAGGGGTCCCCTACGAGCAGTACTTC. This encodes CSVVPTGVPYEQYF.

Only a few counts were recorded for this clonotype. The chain's CDR3 is CASSLTLGDGYTF. The CDR3 DNA reads as TGTGCCAGCAGCTTAACGTTGGGGGATGGCTACACCTTC. The V gene is TRBV7-3, the J gene TRBJ1-2, with D possibly matching TRBD1 (5 bases). Germline assignment: CDR1 SGHTA and CDR2 FQGTGA. This CDR3 region has 13 residues. Trimming cost V 0 bases and J 6 bases, with 8 bases left between them. Together with reference TRBV7-3 and TRBJ1-2, the CDR3 gives the full variable domain: GAGVSQTPSNKVTEKGKYVELRCDPISGHTALYWYRQSLGQGPEFLIYFQGTGAADDSGLPNDRFFAVRPEGSVSTLKIQRTERGDSAVYLCASSLTLGDGYTFGSGTRLTVV.

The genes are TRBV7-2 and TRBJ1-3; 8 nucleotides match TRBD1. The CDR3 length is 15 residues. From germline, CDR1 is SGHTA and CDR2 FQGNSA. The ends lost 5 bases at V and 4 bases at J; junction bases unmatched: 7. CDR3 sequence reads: CASSISGTGGNTIYF. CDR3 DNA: TGTGCCAGCAGCATATCCGGGACAGGAGGAAACACCATATATTTT.

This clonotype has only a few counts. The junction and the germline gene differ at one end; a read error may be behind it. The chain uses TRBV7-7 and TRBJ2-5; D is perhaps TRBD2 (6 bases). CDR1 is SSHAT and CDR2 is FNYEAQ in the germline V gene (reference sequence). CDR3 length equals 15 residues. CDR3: CASSSPGRMQETQYF. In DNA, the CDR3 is TGTGCTAGCAGCTCACCTGGGAGGATGCAAGAGACCCAGTACTTC. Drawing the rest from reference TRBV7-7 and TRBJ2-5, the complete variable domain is GAGVSQSPRYKVTKRGQDVTLRCDPISSHATLYWYQQALGQGPEFLTYFNYEAQPDKSGLPSDRFSAERPEGSISTLTIQRTEQRDSAMYRCASSSPGRMQETQYFGPGTRLLVL.

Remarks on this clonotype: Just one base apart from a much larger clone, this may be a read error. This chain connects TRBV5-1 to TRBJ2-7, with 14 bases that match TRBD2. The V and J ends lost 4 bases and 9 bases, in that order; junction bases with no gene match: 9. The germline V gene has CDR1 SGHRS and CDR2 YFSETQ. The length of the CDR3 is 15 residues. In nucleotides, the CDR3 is TGCGCCAGCAGCACCGGACTAGCGGGAGGTAACGCGCAGTACTTC. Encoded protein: CASSTGLAGGNAQYF.

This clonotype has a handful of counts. CDR3 amino acids: CATSRDRQGRTQYF. For the CDR3, the DNA is TGTGCCACCAGCAGAGATCGGCAGGGGAGGACCCAGTACTTC. This sequence joins TRBV15 and TRBJ2-5; possible D gene TRBD1, 6 bases. The CDR3 consists of 14 residues. With 0 bases removed from V and 7 bases from J, the gap between germline ends came to 12 bases. In germline, CDR1 is LNHNV, CDR2 YYDKDF (reference sequence).

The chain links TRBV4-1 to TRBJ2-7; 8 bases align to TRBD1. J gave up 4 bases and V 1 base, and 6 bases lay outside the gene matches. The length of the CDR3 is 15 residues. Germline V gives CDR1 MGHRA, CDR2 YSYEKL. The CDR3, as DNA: TGCGCCAGCAGCCAAGTGGGACAGGTTGTTTACGAGCAGTACTTC. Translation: CASSQVGQVVYEQYF.

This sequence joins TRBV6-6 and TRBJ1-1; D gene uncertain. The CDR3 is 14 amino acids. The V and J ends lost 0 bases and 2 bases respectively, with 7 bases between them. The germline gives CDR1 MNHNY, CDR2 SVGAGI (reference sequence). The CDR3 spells CASSYSPTNTEAFF. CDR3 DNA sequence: TGTGCCAGCAGTTACTCGCCCACAAACACTGAAGCTTTCTTT.

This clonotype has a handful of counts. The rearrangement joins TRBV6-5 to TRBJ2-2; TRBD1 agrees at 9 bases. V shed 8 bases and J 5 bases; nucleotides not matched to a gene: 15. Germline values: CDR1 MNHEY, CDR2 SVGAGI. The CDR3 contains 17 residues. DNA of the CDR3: TGTGCCAGCTATAGCGAGGGACAGGGTCCGGGAACCGGGGAGCTGTTTTTT. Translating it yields CASYSEGQGPGTGELFF.

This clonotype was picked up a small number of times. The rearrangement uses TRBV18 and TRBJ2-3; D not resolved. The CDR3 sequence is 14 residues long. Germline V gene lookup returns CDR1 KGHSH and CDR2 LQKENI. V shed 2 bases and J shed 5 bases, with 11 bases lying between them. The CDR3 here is CASSPNSSGDTQYF. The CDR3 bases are TGTGCCAGCTCACCAAACTCCTCTGGAGATACGCAGTATTTT.

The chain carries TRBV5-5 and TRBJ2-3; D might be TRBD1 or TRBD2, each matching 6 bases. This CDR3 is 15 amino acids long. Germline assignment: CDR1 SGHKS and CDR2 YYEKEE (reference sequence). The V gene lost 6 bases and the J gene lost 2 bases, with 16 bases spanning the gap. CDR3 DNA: TGTGCCAGCAACCTAAGGGGGGAGGTCACAGATACGCAGTATTTT. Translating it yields CASNLRGEVTDTQYF.

CDR3 DNA sequence: TGTGCCAGCAGGAAGACAGGGGGAGAGGGTAATGAGCAGTTCTTC. Encoded protein: CASRKTGGEGNEQFF. V gene TRBV6-2 or TRBV6-3 combines with J gene TRBJ2-1; 9 positions agree with TRBD1. J gave up 7 bases and V 6 bases, and 10 bases lay outside the gene matches. Germline V CDR1 and CDR2: MNHEY, SVGEGT. There are 15 residues in the CDR3.

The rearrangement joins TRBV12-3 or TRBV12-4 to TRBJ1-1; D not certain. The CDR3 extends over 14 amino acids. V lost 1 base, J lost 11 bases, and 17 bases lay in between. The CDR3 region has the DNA TGTGCCAGCAGTTTAGGCTCAACTGGTTATGGGGCTTTCTTT. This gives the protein CASSLGSTGYGAFF.

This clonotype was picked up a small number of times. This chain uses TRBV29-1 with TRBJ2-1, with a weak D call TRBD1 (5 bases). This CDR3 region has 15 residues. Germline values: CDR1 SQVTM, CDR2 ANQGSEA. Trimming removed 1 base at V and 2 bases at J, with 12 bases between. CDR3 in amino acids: CSVEVRVAAYNEQFF. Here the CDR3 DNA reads TGCAGCGTTGAAGTCAGGGTAGCAGCCTACAATGAGCAGTTCTTC.

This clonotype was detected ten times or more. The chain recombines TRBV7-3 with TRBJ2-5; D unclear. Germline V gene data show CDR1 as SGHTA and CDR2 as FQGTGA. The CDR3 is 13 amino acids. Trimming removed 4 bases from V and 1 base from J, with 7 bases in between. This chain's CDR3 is CASSYIPQETQYF. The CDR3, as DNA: TGTGCCAGCAGCTATATCCCCCAAGAGACCCAGTACTTC.

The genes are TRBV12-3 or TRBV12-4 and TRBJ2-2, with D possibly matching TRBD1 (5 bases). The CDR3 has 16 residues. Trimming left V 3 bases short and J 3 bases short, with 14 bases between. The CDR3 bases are TGTGCCAGCAGTTTCGAGGACAACCCGCACACCGGGGAGCTGTTTTTT. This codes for CASSFEDNPHTGELFF.

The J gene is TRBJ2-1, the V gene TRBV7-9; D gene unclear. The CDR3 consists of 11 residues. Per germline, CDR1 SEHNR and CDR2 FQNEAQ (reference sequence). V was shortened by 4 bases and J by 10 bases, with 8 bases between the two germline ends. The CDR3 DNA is TGTGCCAGCAGCTCCTTCCCGGAGCAGTTCTTC. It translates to CASSSFPEQFF.

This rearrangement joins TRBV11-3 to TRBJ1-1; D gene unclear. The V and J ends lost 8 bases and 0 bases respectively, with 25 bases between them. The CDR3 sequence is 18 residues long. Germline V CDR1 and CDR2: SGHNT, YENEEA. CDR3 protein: CASGANSGLSIMNTEAFF. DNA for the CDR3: TGTGCCAGCGGCGCTAACTCGGGTCTCAGCATTATGAACACTGAAGCTTTCTTT.

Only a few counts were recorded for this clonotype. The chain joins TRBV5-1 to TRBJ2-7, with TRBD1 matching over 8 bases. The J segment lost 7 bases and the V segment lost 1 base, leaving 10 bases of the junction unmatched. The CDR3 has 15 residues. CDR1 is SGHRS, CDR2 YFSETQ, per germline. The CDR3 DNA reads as TGCGCCAGCAGCTTGACCAGACAGGGGACGGGGGAGCAGTACTTC. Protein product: CASSLTRQGTGEQYF. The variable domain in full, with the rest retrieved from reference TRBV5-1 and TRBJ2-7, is KAGVTQTPRYLIKTRGQQVTLSCSPISGHRSVSWYQQTPGQGLQFLFEYFSETQRNKGNFPGRFSGRQFSNSRSEMNVSTLELGDSALYLCASSLTRQGTGEQYFGPGTRLTVT.

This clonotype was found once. In DNA, the CDR3 is TGCAGTGCTAGAGGGAGCGGGAGTGAGACCCAGTACTTC. Protein product: CSARGSGSETQYF. This chain joins TRBV20-1 and TRBJ2-5; TRBD2 agrees at 8 bases. After removal of 1 base from V and 5 bases from J, the junction contained 3 bases not matched to a gene. The CDR3 totals 13 residues. Germline assignment: CDR1 DFQATT and CDR2 SNEGSKA (reference sequence).

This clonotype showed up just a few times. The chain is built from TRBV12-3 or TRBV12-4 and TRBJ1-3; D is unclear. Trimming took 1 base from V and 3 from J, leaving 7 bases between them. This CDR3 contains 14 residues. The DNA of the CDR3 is TGTGCCAGCAGTTTAGGGCAGGTTGGAAACACCATATATTTT. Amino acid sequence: CASSLGQVGNTIYF.

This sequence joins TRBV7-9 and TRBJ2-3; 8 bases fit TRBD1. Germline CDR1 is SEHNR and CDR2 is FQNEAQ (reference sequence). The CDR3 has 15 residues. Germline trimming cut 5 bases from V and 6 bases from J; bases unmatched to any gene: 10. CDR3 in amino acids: CASSLQTGAGDTQYF. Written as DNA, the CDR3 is TGTGCCAGCAGCCTCCAGACAGGGGCAGGGGATACGCAGTATTTT.

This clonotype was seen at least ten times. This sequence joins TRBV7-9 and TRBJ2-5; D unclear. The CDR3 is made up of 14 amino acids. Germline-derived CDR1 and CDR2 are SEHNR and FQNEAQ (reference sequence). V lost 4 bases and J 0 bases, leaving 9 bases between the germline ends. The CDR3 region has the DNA TGTGCCAGCAGCTCCGTAGCAGACCAAGAGACCCAGTACTTC. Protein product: CASSSVADQETQYF. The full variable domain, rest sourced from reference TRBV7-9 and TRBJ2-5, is DTGVSQNPRHKITKRGQNVTFRCDPISEHNRLYWYRQTLGQGPEFLTYFQNEAQLEKSRLLSDRFSAERPKGSFSTLEIQRTEQGDSAMYLCASSSVADQETQYFGPGTRLLVL.

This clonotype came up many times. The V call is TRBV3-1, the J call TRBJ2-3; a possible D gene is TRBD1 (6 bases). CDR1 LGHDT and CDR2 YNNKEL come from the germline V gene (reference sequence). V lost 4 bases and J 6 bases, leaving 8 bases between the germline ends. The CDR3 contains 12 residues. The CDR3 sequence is CASSLQGDTQYF. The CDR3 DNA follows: TGTGCCAGCAGCCTCCAGGGGGATACGCAGTATTTT.

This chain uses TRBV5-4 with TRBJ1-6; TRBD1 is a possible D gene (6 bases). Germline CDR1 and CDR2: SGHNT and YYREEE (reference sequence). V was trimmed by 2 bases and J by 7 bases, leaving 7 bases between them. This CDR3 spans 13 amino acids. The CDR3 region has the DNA TGTGCCAGCAGCTTACAGGGAAATTCACCCCTCCACTTT. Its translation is CASSLQGNSPLHF.

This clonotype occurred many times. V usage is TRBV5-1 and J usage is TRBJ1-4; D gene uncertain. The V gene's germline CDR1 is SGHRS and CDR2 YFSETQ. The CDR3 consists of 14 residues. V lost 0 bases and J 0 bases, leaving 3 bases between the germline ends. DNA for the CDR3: TGCGCCAGCAGCTTGGGGGCAACTAATGAAAAACTGTTTTTT. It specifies CASSLGATNEKLFF.